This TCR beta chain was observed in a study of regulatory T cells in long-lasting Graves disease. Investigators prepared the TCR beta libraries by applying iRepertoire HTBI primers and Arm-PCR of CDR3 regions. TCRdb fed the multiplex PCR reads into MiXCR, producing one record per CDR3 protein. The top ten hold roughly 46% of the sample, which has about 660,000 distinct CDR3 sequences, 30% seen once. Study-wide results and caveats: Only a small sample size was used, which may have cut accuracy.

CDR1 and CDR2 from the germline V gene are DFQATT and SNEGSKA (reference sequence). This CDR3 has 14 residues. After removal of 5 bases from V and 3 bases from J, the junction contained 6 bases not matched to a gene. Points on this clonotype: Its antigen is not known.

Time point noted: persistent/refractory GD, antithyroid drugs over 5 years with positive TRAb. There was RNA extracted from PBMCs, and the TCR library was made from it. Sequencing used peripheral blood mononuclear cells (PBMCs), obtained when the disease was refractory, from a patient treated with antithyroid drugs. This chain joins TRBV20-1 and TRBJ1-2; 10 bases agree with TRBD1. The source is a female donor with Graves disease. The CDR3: CSASGDRGDYGYTF. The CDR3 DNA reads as TGCAGTGCTTCGGGGGACAGGGGCGACTATGGCTACACCTTC.